Listed below are T cell receptor beta chains from one sample, sequenced in a study of blood T cell repertoires in COVID-19. Libraries were prepared by immunoSEQ multiplex PCR; TCRdb keeps only in-frame clonotypes and omits some of them. Here the sample spans more than 150,000 clones, 94% being singletons. Sequenced material: peripheral blood. Every receptor here comes from a young man with COVID-19, enrolled during active disease. Each CDR3 is given with its conserved first and last residue. Fields, in order: D gene, clone size, J gene, V gene, CDR3 DNA, CDR3 protein. A D gene is named only where the DNA matches it firmly. A row's size may be missing; if present it is once, few, many or a size class.

d_gene: TRBD2
abundance: .
j_gene: TRBJ2-7
v_gene: TRBV5-6
CDR3nt: TGTGCCAGCAGCTTCGCCCAGACTAGCGGGGGGACCGAGCAGTACTTC
CDR3aa: CASSFAQTSGGTEQYF

d_gene: .
abundance: .
j_gene: TRBJ2-7
v_gene: TRBV3-1/TRBV3-2
CDR3nt: TGTGCCAGCAGCCCTCAAACAGGGAAGGGGTCCTACGAGCAGTACTTC
CDR3aa: CASSPQTGKGSYEQYF

d_gene: .
abundance: .
j_gene: TRBJ2-3
v_gene: TRBV5-4
CDR3nt: TGTGCCAGCAGCCCGGGGGAACAGTTCCTTAGCACAGATACGCAGTATTTT
CDR3aa: CASSPGEQFLSTDTQYF

d_gene: .
abundance: .
j_gene: TRBJ1-6
v_gene: TRBV4-1
CDR3nt: TGCGCCAGCAGCGATCTCCGGGGGGGGGCTGGTTATTCACCCCTCCACTTT
CDR3aa: CASSDLRGGAGYSPLHF

d_gene: .
abundance: .
j_gene: TRBJ2-1
v_gene: TRBV7-7
CDR3nt: TGTGCCAGCAGCTTAGCGGTGGTGGGGGGGGCTTCGGTACGCAATGAGCAGTTCTTC
CDR3aa: CASSLAVVGGASVRNEQFF

d_gene: .
abundance: .
j_gene: TRBJ2-7
v_gene: TRBV11-1
CDR3nt: TGTGCCAGCAGTTCCCTGGCAGGAGGCGAGCAGTACTTC
CDR3aa: CASSSLAGGEQYF

d_gene: TRBD1
abundance: .
j_gene: TRBJ1-1
v_gene: TRBV19
CDR3nt: TGTGCCAGTAGTATGACAGGGCGCGACACTGAAGCTTTCTTT
CDR3aa: CASSMTGRDTEAFF

d_gene: TRBD2
abundance: .
j_gene: TRBJ2-5
v_gene: TRBV6-5
CDR3nt: TGTGCCAGCAGCCTCGGGACTAGCCTTTCGAAGACCCAGTACTTC
CDR3aa: CASSLGTSLSKTQYF

d_gene: .
abundance: once
j_gene: TRBJ2-3
v_gene: TRBV5-1
CDR3nt: TGCGCCAGCAGGTCTCTCGATGAGGATACGCAGTATTTT
CDR3aa: CASRSLDEDTQYF

d_gene: .
abundance: .
j_gene: TRBJ1-6
v_gene: TRBV6-1
CDR3nt: TGTGCCAGCAGTGATGCCCCCCTTGGGGGCTCACCCCTCCACTTT
CDR3aa: CASSDAPLGGSPLHF

d_gene: TRBD1
abundance: .
j_gene: TRBJ1-2
v_gene: TRBV27
CDR3nt: TGTGCCAGCAGTTTCTCGGGACAGGGGGCGGGTTATGGCTACACCTTC
CDR3aa: CASSFSGQGAGYGYTF

d_gene: TRBD1
abundance: once
j_gene: TRBJ1-5
v_gene: TRBV5-1
CDR3nt: TGCGCCAGCAGCTCCCCAGGGGGCGAAGTTTATAGCAATCAGCCCCAGCATTTT
CDR3aa: CASSSPGGEVYSNQPQHF

d_gene: .
abundance: once
j_gene: TRBJ1-6
v_gene: TRBV5-6
CDR3nt: TGTGCCAGCAGCTTGGGTCCCGGGGATGCTGGACCCCTCCACTTT
CDR3aa: CASSLGPGDAGPLHF

d_gene: .
abundance: .
j_gene: TRBJ2-1
v_gene: TRBV3-1/TRBV3-2
CDR3nt: TGTGCCAGCAGCCAAGATATTGGGGCATACAATGAGCAGTTCTTC
CDR3aa: CASSQDIGAYNEQFF

d_gene: TRBD2
abundance: .
j_gene: TRBJ2-2
v_gene: TRBV27
CDR3nt: TGTGCCAGCAGTTTATCGCCTAGCGGGGGCACCGGGGAGCTGTTTTTT
CDR3aa: CASSLSPSGGTGELFF

d_gene: TRBD1
abundance: .
j_gene: TRBJ2-5
v_gene: TRBV6-5
CDR3nt: TGTGCCAGCAGTTATGGACAGGGCGGGGAGACCCAGTACTTC
CDR3aa: CASSYGQGGETQYF

d_gene: .
abundance: .
j_gene: TRBJ1-5
v_gene: TRBV12-3/TRBV12-4
CDR3nt: TGTGCCAGCAGTCCAGGGTTCAATCAGCCCCAGCATTTT
CDR3aa: CASSPGFNQPQHF

d_gene: .
abundance: .
j_gene: TRBJ1-1
v_gene: TRBV11-2
CDR3nt: TGTGCCAGCAGCTTAATTCGGGGTGAGAACACTGAAGCTTTCTTT
CDR3aa: CASSLIRGENTEAFF

d_gene: TRBD2
abundance: .
j_gene: TRBJ2-2
v_gene: TRBV14
CDR3nt: TGTGCCAGCAGCCAAGGGGGGACTACCTACACCGGGGAGCTGTTTTTT
CDR3aa: CASSQGGTTYTGELFF

d_gene: .
abundance: .
j_gene: TRBJ1-6
v_gene: TRBV4-1
CDR3nt: TGCGCCAGCAGCCCACGGGGGACCTCCTATAATTCACCCCTCCACTTT
CDR3aa: CASSPRGTSYNSPLHF

d_gene: .
abundance: .
j_gene: TRBJ2-7
v_gene: TRBV11-2
CDR3nt: TGTGCCAGCAGCTTAGACGTACCACCGAGCTCCTACGAGCAGTACTTC
CDR3aa: CASSLDVPPSSYEQYF

d_gene: TRBD1
abundance: .
j_gene: TRBJ2-5
v_gene: TRBV5-1
CDR3nt: TGCGCCAGCAGCGACCCGGGACAGGGTGAGACCCAGTACTTC
CDR3aa: CASSDPGQGETQYF

d_gene: .
abundance: few
j_gene: TRBJ1-2
v_gene: TRBV4-2
CDR3nt: TGTGCCAGCAGCCAAGGACAGTCCTACTATGGCTACACCTTC
CDR3aa: CASSQGQSYYGYTF

d_gene: .
abundance: .
j_gene: TRBJ1-6
v_gene: TRBV2
CDR3nt: TGTGCCAGTCGAAATAAATGGTCTACGACAGAGACAAATTCACCCCTCCACTTT
CDR3aa: CASRNKWSTTETNSPLHF

d_gene: TRBD1
abundance: .
j_gene: TRBJ1-1
v_gene: TRBV14
CDR3nt: TGTGCCAGCAGTCCCCAGGGGGCCCGAGCTGAAGCTTTCTTT
CDR3aa: CASSPQGARAEAFF

d_gene: TRBD1
abundance: once
j_gene: TRBJ1-2
v_gene: TRBV19
CDR3nt: TGTGCCAGTAGTTCGGCGGGAAGACAGGGTAGATTCAACTATGGCTACACCTTC
CDR3aa: CASSSAGRQGRFNYGYTF